The 23 T cell receptor beta chains below come from one sample, sequenced in a study of blood T cell repertoires in COVID-19. The table came from immunoSEQ multiplex PCR; TCRdb's copy has only in-frame clones and leaves some out. Of 150,000 to 200,000 clones listed, roughly nine tenths are singletons. Material for sequencing was peripheral blood. The source of these receptors is a man between 65 and 85 years old with active or convalescent COVID-19.

The chain recombines TRBV11-2 with TRBJ2-7; the match to TRBD2 covers 7 bases. The CDR3 contains 17 residues. Germline V gene data show CDR1 as SGHAT and CDR2 as FQNNGV. V dropped 2 bases and J dropped 3; count of bases not matched to a gene: 13. The chain's CDR3 is CASSLSQFRGLDYEQYF. As DNA, the CDR3 is TGTGCCAGCAGCTTAAGTCAGTTTCGCGGACTAGACTACGAGCAGTACTTC.

The CDR3 here is CASSVGPDRGSGYTF. As DNA, the CDR3 is TGTGCCAGCAGCGTAGGGCCCGACAGGGGATCTGGCTACACCTTC. The chain joins TRBV9 to TRBJ1-2, with 8 nucleotides matching TRBD1. Germline V gene data show CDR1 as SGDLS and CDR2 as YYNGEE. V was pared by 0 bases and J by 7 bases, with 8 bases of the junction left unmatched. The CDR3 is made up of 15 amino acids. The variable domain in full, completed from reference TRBV9 and TRBJ1-2, reads DSGVTQTPKHLITATGQRVTLRCSPRSGDLSVYWYQQSLDQGLQFLIQYYNGEERAKGNILERFSAQQFPDLHSELNLSSLELGDSALYFCASSVGPDRGSGYTFGSGTRLTVV.

V gene TRBV5-5 combines with J gene TRBJ2-7, with TRBD2 identical over 8 bases. There are 16 residues in the CDR3. CDR1 and CDR2 (germline): SGHKS, YYEKEE (reference sequence). After removal of 2 bases from V and 2 bases from J, the junction contained 9 bases not matched to a gene. DNA for the CDR3: TGTGCCAGCAGCTTAACATTAGCGGGGAACACCTACGAGCAGTACTTC. It is translated as CASSLTLAGNTYEQYF.

The rearrangement links TRBV11-2 to TRBJ1-3; 10 positions agree with TRBD1. The germline gives CDR1 SGHAT, CDR2 FQNNGV. The V and J ends lost 5 bases and 7 bases, in that order; junction bases with no gene match: 5. The CDR3 contains 14 residues. The DNA for the CDR3 is TGTGCCAGCAGCCCGACAGGGGGCTGGAACACCATATATTTT. Its translation: CASSPTGGWNTIYF.

This chain links TRBV5-4 with TRBJ2-3; 9 bases match TRBD2. The CDR3 consists of 17 residues. Germline V lookup: CDR1 SGHNT, CDR2 YYREEE (reference sequence). J lost 3 bases, V lost 0 bases, and 8 bases had no gene match. The CDR3 coding sequence is TGTGCCAGCAGCTTGGGCCCCCATAGCGGGGGAACAGATACGCAGTATTTT. Translating it yields CASSLGPHSGGTDTQYF. The full variable domain, its missing parts supplied by reference TRBV5-4 and TRBJ2-3, is ETGVTQSPTHLIKTRGQQVTLRCSSQSGHNTVSWYQQALGQGPQFIFQYYREEENGRGNFPPRFSGLQFPNYSSELNVNALELDDSALYLCASSLGPHSGGTDTQYFGPGTRLTVL.

The chain combines TRBV6-2 or TRBV6-3 with TRBJ2-5, with a tentative D call TRBD1 (6 bases). Looked up from germline, CDR1 is MNHEY and CDR2 is SVGEGT. The CDR3 contains 17 residues. V was pared by 0 bases and J by 0 bases, with 14 bases between. CDR3 region: CASSYSLGAEYQETQYF. In DNA form, the CDR3 reads TGTGCCAGCAGTTACTCGTTGGGGGCAGAATACCAAGAGACCCAGTACTTC.

This sequence joins TRBV6-5 and TRBJ2-1; D remains unclear. This CDR3 spans 13 amino acids. The V and J ends lost 0 bases and 4 bases respectively, with 4 bases between them. Germline CDR1 reads MNHEY; CDR2 reads SVGAGI. CDR3 sequence reads: CASSYSRYNEQFF. The CDR3 nucleotides are TGTGCCAGCAGTTACTCGAGATACAATGAGCAGTTCTTC.

The chain links TRBV7-2 to TRBJ2-7, with TRBD1 as a possible D gene (6 bases). V was shortened by 5 bases and J by 6 bases, with 14 bases between the two germline ends. CDR1 is SGHTA and CDR2 is FQGNSA in the germline V gene. The CDR3 is 13 residues long. CDR3 bases: TGTGCCAGCAGCGCCCACAGGGATGCCGAGCAGTACTTC. It specifies CASSAHRDAEQYF.

The chain links TRBV6-2 or TRBV6-3 to TRBJ2-1; 9 nucleotides line up with TRBD1. CDR3 size: 14 residues. CDR1 is MNHEY and CDR2 is SVGEGT in the germline V gene. With 6 bases clipped from V and 9 bases from J, the junction kept 9 bases outside the gene matches. CDR3 amino acids: CASSWDRVFREQFF. CDR3 bases: TGTGCCAGCAGCTGGGACAGGGTTTTTCGTGAGCAGTTCTTC.

This chain joins TRBV5-5 and TRBJ2-5; 15 bases are a match to TRBD2. The CDR3 covers 18 residues. V shed 4 bases, J shed 3 bases, and the junction held 10 bases outside the gene matches. Germline V CDR1 and CDR2: SGHKS, YYEKEE (reference sequence). The CDR3 coding sequence is TGTGCCAGCAGCGTAGGGACTAGCGGGGGGCGTATCGAAGAGACCCAGTACTTC. Its protein is CASSVGTSGGRIEETQYF.

This clone has more than one count but fewer than ten. The V gene is TRBV5-5, the J gene TRBJ2-7, with D possibly TRBD2 on 5 matching bases. V dropped 0 bases and J dropped 2 bases, with 12 bases sitting between them. This CDR3 is built from 15 residues. Germline-derived CDR1 and CDR2 are SGHKS and YYEKEE (reference sequence). This chain's CDR3 is CASSLAGMLPYEQYF. Here the CDR3 DNA reads TGTGCCAGCAGCTTGGCCGGGATGCTGCCCTACGAGCAGTACTTC.

The rearrangement joins TRBV7-2 to TRBJ1-3; TRBD1 matches at 9 bases. CDR1 and CDR2 from the germline V gene are SGHTA and FQGNSA. V lost 4 bases to trimming and J lost 0 bases; unmatched junction nucleotides: 1. The CDR3 length is 15 residues. CDR3 coding DNA: TGTGCCAGCAGCTGGGGACAGGGCTCTGGAAACACCATATATTTT. This sequence encodes CASSWGQGSGNTIYF.

This clone occurred a few times. The V and J genes are TRBV4-2 and TRBJ2-2, with 7 bases matching TRBD2. The CDR3 is made up of 14 amino acids. Germline-derived CDR1 and CDR2 are LGHNA and YNFKEQ. With V trimmed by 4 bases and J by 4 bases, 3 bases remained unmatched. CDR3 amino acids: CASSLRLATGELFF. CDR3 DNA sequence: TGTGCCAGCAGCCTGCGACTAGCCACCGGGGAGCTGTTTTTT.

This clone was recorded once. The chain joins TRBV19 to TRBJ1-4, with 12 bases matching TRBD1. V was clipped by 4 bases and J by 3 bases; unmatched bases: 3. This CDR3 has 16 residues. Germline V gene lookup returns CDR1 LNHDA and CDR2 SQIVND (reference sequence). The CDR3 DNA is TGTGCCAGTAGTACGGGACAGGGGGCACCTAATGAAAAACTGTTTTTT. The encoded protein is CASSTGQGAPNEKLFF.

Remarks on this clone: The junction differs from germline at one of its ends, possibly a read error. The J gene is TRBJ2-1, the V gene TRBV9; tentative D call: TRBD2 (7 bases). This CDR3 comprises 16 residues. Germline V gene data show CDR1 as SGDLS and CDR2 as YYNGEE. CDR3 coding DNA: TGTGCCCGCAGCGCAGAAGGGGGGGTAGCGGCCGATGAGCAGTTCTTC. Amino acids: CARSAEGGVAADEQFF.

This chain joins TRBV4-1 and TRBJ2-1; possibly TRBD1 for D (7 bases). The CDR3 has 18 amino acids. V dropped 4 bases and J dropped 6 bases, with 25 bases sitting between them. Per the germline V gene, CDR1 is MGHRA and CDR2 is YSYEKL. This CDR3 reads CASSRDPGQAAGLNEQFF. CDR3 bases: TGCGCCAGCAGCCGCGACCCCGGACAGGCGGCGGGACTCAATGAGCAGTTCTTC.

This sequence joins TRBV21-1 and TRBJ2-3; no check of the table's D call, TRBD2, against the DNA was made. TRBV21-1 corresponds to a pseudogene. The CDR3 is made up of 16 amino acids. CDR3 residues: CASSKRRAGTTDTQYF. CDR3 nucleotides: TGTGCCAGCAGCAAAAGGCGAGCGGGAACCACAGATACGCAGTATTTT.

The rearrangement joins TRBV6-5 to TRBJ2-5; TRBD2 matches at 14 bases. The CDR3 extends over 15 amino acids. J gave up 5 bases and V 5 bases, and 4 bases lay outside the gene matches. Germline V gene data show CDR1 as MNHEY and CDR2 as SVGAGI. In DNA form, the CDR3 reads TGTGCCAGCAGTCGGACTAGCGGGAGGTCTGAGACCCAGTACTTC. Translating it yields CASSRTSGRSETQYF.

This chain links TRBV15 with TRBJ2-1; possibly TRBD1 for D (5 bases). V lost 1 base to trimming and J lost 5 bases, with 9 bases between them. The CDR3 runs 14 residues. CDR1 and CDR2 (germline): LNHNV, YYDKDF (reference sequence). The CDR3 here is CATSRVRQNNEQFF. The CDR3 DNA reads TGTGCCACCAGCAGAGTCCGACAGAACAATGAGCAGTTCTTC.

J is TRBJ2-1 and V is TRBV5-5; 7 bases are shared with TRBD2. The J segment lost 8 bases and the V segment lost 3 bases, leaving 17 bases of the junction unmatched. This CDR3 comprises 17 residues. Germline V gives CDR1 SGHKS, CDR2 YYEKEE (reference sequence). The CDR3 protein is CASSWATLGGSGHEQFF. CDR3 nucleotides: TGTGCCAGCAGCTGGGCAACGCTCGGCGGGAGTGGGCATGAGCAGTTCTTC.

The V gene is TRBV7-9, the J gene TRBJ2-6, with TRBD1 matching 8 bases. The CDR3 length is 18 residues. Germline CDR1 SEHNR, CDR2 FQNEAQ (reference sequence). V shed 6 bases, J shed 5 bases, and the junction held 15 bases outside the gene matches. This CDR3 reads CASSYGQGRTVRANVLTF. The CDR3 nucleotides read TGTGCCAGCAGTTACGGACAGGGAAGAACGGTTCGGGCCAACGTCCTGACTTTC.

The chain is built from TRBV28 and TRBJ2-3; 9 bases map to TRBD1. The ends lost 4 bases at V and 3 bases at J; junction bases unmatched: 5. CDR1 is MDHEN, CDR2 SYDVKM, per germline. There are 15 residues in the CDR3. CDR3 region: CASSWTGEVTDTQYF. The CDR3 region has the DNA TGTGCCAGCAGTTGGACAGGGGAGGTAACAGATACGCAGTATTTT.

The rearrangement links TRBV5-5 to TRBJ1-4; 9 nucleotides match TRBD1. V lost 4 bases, J lost 0 bases, and 4 bases stayed unmatched. Germline lookup yields CDR1 SGHKS and CDR2 YYEKEE (reference sequence). The CDR3 covers 16 residues. The DNA for the CDR3 is TGTGCCAGCAGCCCACAGGGGGCCACAACTAATGAAAAACTGTTTTTT. It is translated as CASSPQGATTNEKLFF.